A single sample gave rise to the 29 T cell receptor beta chains below, sequenced in a study of cytomegalovirus exposure and HLA in healthy donors. Researchers ran the PCR with 60 Vbeta and 13 Jbeta primers. Produced via immunoSEQ multiplex PCR; TCRdb's table is partial and in-frame only. The data show approximately 130,000 clones, over 65% seen once. Sequencing was performed on PBMCs. The receptors originated from a middle-aged woman in good health and CMV-seronegative.

As to this clone: A read error may produce the germline difference seen at one junction end. J is TRBJ2-6 and V is TRBV15; TRBD1 is a possible D gene (5 bases). The CDR3 length is 17 residues. In germline, CDR1 is LNHNV, CDR2 YYDKDF (reference sequence). The CDR3 bases are TGTGCCACCAGCAGAGAGGGTCGGCTGCTTGGGGCCAACGGCCTGACTTTC. This sequence encodes CATSREGRLLGANGLTF.

There are a few counts of this clone. V is TRBV18 and J is TRBJ2-5; tentative D call: TRBD1 (6 bases). The CDR3 extends over 14 amino acids. Trimming left V 7 bases short and J 6 bases short, with 18 bases between. CDR1 and CDR2 (germline): KGHSH, LQKENI. CDR3 amino acids: CASYGAGERKTQYF. As DNA, the CDR3 is TGTGCCAGCTACGGGGCAGGGGAAAGGAAGACCCAGTACTTC.

V and J are TRBV5-8 and TRBJ1-4, with TRBD1 identical over 9 bases. V gave up 4 bases and J gave up 0 bases; unmatched junction bases: 7. Germline V lookup: CDR1 SGHTS, CDR2 YDEGEE. This CDR3 spans 17 amino acids. The CDR3 reads CASSPGTGFSTNEKLFF. As DNA, the CDR3 is TGTGCCAGCAGCCCCGGGACAGGGTTTTCAACTAATGAAAAACTGTTTTTT.

J is TRBJ1-2 and V is TRBV7-6, with TRBD1 identical over 8 bases. The CDR3 covers 16 residues. CDR1 and CDR2 (germline): SGHVS, FNYEAQ. The V gene end was trimmed by 5 bases and the J gene end by 3 bases; junction bases not matched to a gene: 11. CDR3 sequence: CASSPSPGQGHYGYTF. CDR3 nucleotides: TGTGCCAGCAGCCCATCCCCAGGACAGGGCCACTATGGCTACACCTTC. The variable domain in full, with the rest retrieved from reference TRBV7-6 and TRBJ1-2, is GAGVSQSPRYKVTKRGQDVALRCDPISGHVSLYWYRQALGQGPEFLTYFNYEAQQDKSGLPNDRFSAERPEGSISTLTIQRTEQRDSAMYRCASSPSPGQGHYGYTFGSGTRLTVV.

The rearrangement uses TRBV5-5 and TRBJ2-5, with unresolved D. V lost 0 bases and J 3 bases, leaving 6 bases between the germline ends. This CDR3 is 13 amino acids long. Germline assignment: CDR1 SGHKS and CDR2 YYEKEE (reference sequence). The CDR3 DNA follows: TGTGCCAGCAGCTTGGCCAGTGAAGAGACCCAGTACTTC. Its protein is CASSLASEETQYF.

DNA for the CDR3: TGTGCCAGCGGACCGACTAGCGGATTGTACAATGAGCAGTTCTTC. Translated, it gives CASGPTSGLYNEQFF. The V call is TRBV11-2, the J call TRBJ2-1; 9 bases fit TRBD2. The trim removed 8 bases at V and 4 bases at J, leaving 9 bases unmatched. CDR3 length: 15 residues. Germline V gene lookup returns CDR1 SGHAT and CDR2 FQNNGV. The whole variable domain, filled in from reference TRBV11-2 and TRBJ2-1, reads EAGVAQSPRYKIIEKRQSVAFWCNPISGHATLYWYQQILGQGPKLLIQFQNNGVVDDSQLPKDRFSAERLKGVDSTLKIQPAKLEDSAVYLCASGPTSGLYNEQFFGPGTRLTVL.

The chain links TRBV5-1 to TRBJ2-7, with 10 bases that match TRBD2. With 3 bases clipped from V and 3 bases from J, the junction kept 6 bases outside the gene matches. The CDR3 consists of 15 residues. Germline V lookup: CDR1 SGHRS, CDR2 YFSETQ. CDR3 DNA: TGCGCCAGCAGCTCTCTAGCGGGAGTAAGCTACGAGCAGTACTTC. Encoded protein: CASSSLAGVSYEQYF.

The gene calls are TRBV29-1 and TRBJ2-7, with D maybe TRBD2 (5 bases). Trimming removed 7 bases at V and 1 base at J, with 17 bases between. Germline assignment: CDR1 SQVTM and CDR2 ANQGSEA. The CDR3 consists of 14 residues. The CDR3 spells CSARGSGFSYEQYF. CDR3 coding DNA: TGCAGCGCCCGGGGATCCGGCTTTTCCTACGAGCAGTACTTC.

This CDR3 is CASSTSVPPETQYF. The DNA of the CDR3 is TGTGCCAGCTCAACTTCGGTACCGCCAGAGACCCAGTACTTC. This chain uses TRBV18 with TRBJ2-5; D unclear. The CDR3 runs 14 residues. The ends were cut back, 5 bases at V and 4 bases at J, with 14 bases in the middle. The germline gives CDR1 KGHSH, CDR2 LQKENI.

The chain couples TRBV6-1 to TRBJ2-3, with TRBD2 matching 8 bases. Germline CDR1 MNHNS, CDR2 SASEGT. CDR3 size: 14 residues. V lost 7 bases to trimming and J lost 2 bases; unmatched junction nucleotides: 5. This CDR3 is CASTPGGHTDTQYF. CDR3 DNA: TGTGCCAGCACCCCGGGGGGGCACACAGATACGCAGTATTTT.

The chain joins TRBV18 to TRBJ2-2, with a tentative D call TRBD2 (7 bases). The CDR3 runs 17 residues. Trimming left V 3 bases short and J 3 bases short, with 17 bases between. The germline V gene has CDR1 KGHSH and CDR2 LQKENI. As DNA, the CDR3 is TGTGCCAGCTCACCGGTGACGTCGGGGGGCTACACCGGGGAGCTGTTTTTT. Its protein product is CASSPVTSGGYTGELFF.

This clone has just a few counts. This chain uses TRBV27 with TRBJ2-3, with D unclear. CDR3 length: 14 amino acids. Germline V gene lookup returns CDR1 MNHEY and CDR2 SMNVEV (reference sequence). V shed 2 bases and J shed 1 base, with 7 bases lying between them. CDR3: CASSLVRGTDTQYF. The CDR3 DNA reads TGTGCCAGCAGTTTAGTCCGAGGCACAGATACGCAGTATTTT.

V is TRBV28 and J is TRBJ1-2, with a possible D match to TRBD1 (6 bases). Germline V gene lookup returns CDR1 MDHEN and CDR2 SYDVKM. V was trimmed by 5 bases and J by 8 bases, leaving 15 bases between them. This CDR3 region has 13 residues. CDR3 protein: CASSAPGDRGYTF. The CDR3 DNA reads TGTGCCAGCAGTGCCCCAGGGGATCGGGGCTACACCTTC.

V usage is TRBV11-2 and J usage is TRBJ1-5; 9 positions match TRBD1. The germline CDR1 and CDR2 sequences are SGHAT and FQNNGV. V shed 5 bases and J 7 bases; nucleotides not matched to a gene: 3. The CDR3 has 13 residues. In DNA, the CDR3 is TGTGCCAGCAGCATACAGGGGGCCCAGCCCCAGCATTTT. As protein: CASSIQGAQPQHF.

For this clone: The junction differs from germline at one of its ends, possibly a read error. The chain links TRBV7-9 to TRBJ2-7; 8 nucleotides align to TRBD1. Germline V gene data show CDR1 as SEHNR and CDR2 as FQNEAQ (reference sequence). CDR3 length equals 15 residues. CDR3 bases: TGTTCCAGCAGCTCGTACCAGGGGGCTCGCCACGAGCAGTACTTC. It codes for CSSSSYQGARHEQYF. Full variable domain (outside the CDR3, taken from reference TRBV7-9 and TRBJ2-7): DTGVSQNPRHKITKRGQNVTFRCDPISEHNRLYWYRQTLGQGPEFLTYFQNEAQLEKSRLLSDRFSAERPKGSFSTLEIQRTEQGDSAMYLCSSSSYQGARHEQYFGPGTRLTVT.

V is TRBV7-2 and J is TRBJ2-5; no clear D gene. The V end was cut by 0 bases, the J end by 2 bases, with 10 bases between. This CDR3 is 15 amino acids long. The germline CDR1 and CDR2 sequences are SGHTA and FQGNSA. CDR3 region: CASSLAARRQETQYF. For the CDR3, the DNA is TGTGCCAGCAGCTTAGCGGCGCGGCGACAAGAGACCCAGTACTTC. The full variable domain, with the rest looked up from reference TRBV7-2 and TRBJ2-5, is GAGVSQSPSNKVTEKGKDVELRCDPISGHTALYWYRQSLGQGLEFLIYFQGNSAPDKSGLPSDRFSAERTGGSVSTLTIQRTQQEDSAVYLCASSLAARRQETQYFGPGTRLLVL.

This clone has just one count. V gene TRBV7-2 combines with J gene TRBJ1-5; D gene ambiguous. Between the trimmed V and J ends, which lost 6 bases and 5 bases, there was a span of 14 bases. Germline V gene lookup returns CDR1 SGHTA and CDR2 FQGNSA. The CDR3 spans 14 residues. The CDR3 nucleotides read TGTGCCAGCAGACTACGCAGTGCGGATCAGCCCCAGCATTTT. Translated, it gives CASRLRSADQPQHF.

The chain has TRBV2 and TRBJ2-7; D may be TRBD1 (5 bases). The length of the CDR3 is 11 residues. The V end lost 8 bases, the J end lost 4 bases, and 9 bases lay between the germline ends. CDR1 is SNHLY and CDR2 is FYNNEI in the germline V gene. CDR3 DNA: TGTGCCAGCCGACAGTTTTACGAGCAGTACTTC. Translating it yields CASRQFYEQYF.

V usage is TRBV5-1 and J usage is TRBJ2-5; TRBD2 matches at 7 bases. CDR3 length: 16 amino acids. Per the germline V gene, CDR1 is SGHRS and CDR2 is YFSETQ. The V segment lost 4 bases and the J segment 4 bases; nucleotides outside the gene matches: 13. The CDR3 spells CASSGPSGGPLETQYF. The DNA of the CDR3 is TGCGCCAGCAGCGGCCCGTCGGGGGGACCCCTAGAGACCCAGTACTTC.

Only a few counts were recorded for this clone. This rearrangement joins TRBV27 to TRBJ1-2; TRBD1 aligns across 7 bases. There are 13 residues in the CDR3. CDR1 and CDR2 (germline): MNHEY, SMNVEV (reference sequence). The V segment lost 4 bases and the J segment 3 bases; nucleotides outside the gene matches: 2. CDR3 in DNA: TGTGCCAGCAGTTCGACAGGGCACTATGGCTACACCTTC. Translation: CASSSTGHYGYTF.

This chain connects TRBV7-6 to TRBJ2-7; 7 bases map to TRBD1. Germline-derived CDR1 and CDR2 are SGHVS and FNYEAQ. V was clipped by 3 bases and J by 5 bases; unmatched bases: 10. The CDR3 runs to 15 residues. The CDR3 reads CASSFVGQNGDEQYF. Here the CDR3 DNA reads TGTGCCAGCAGCTTCGTGGGACAGAACGGGGACGAGCAGTACTTC.

A note on this clone: At one end the junction does not follow the germline gene, possibly because of a read error. J is TRBJ2-7 and V is TRBV7-9, with 7 bases that match TRBD1. Germline V gives CDR1 SEHNR, CDR2 FQNEAQ (reference sequence). This CDR3 region has 19 residues. CDR3 DNA: TGTTCCAGCAGCCATACAGGGGACCACCAGAGGCCAATCTCCTACGAGCAGTACTTC. Translation gives CSSSHTGDHQRPISYEQYF.

This chain uses TRBV7-8 with TRBJ2-1, with 9 bases that match TRBD1. Trimming cost V 6 bases and J 4 bases; bases outside gene matches: 7. Germline CDR1 is SGHVS and CDR2 is FQNEAQ. The CDR3 loop spans 15 amino acids. The CDR3 sequence is CASSRTGAVYNEQFF. In DNA form, the CDR3 reads TGTGCCAGCAGTAGGACAGGGGCGGTGTACAATGAGCAGTTCTTC.

As DNA, the CDR3 is TGTGCCAGCAGCTTGGGCGTGGGCCAAAAACTGTTTTTT. As protein: CASSLGVGQKLFF. J is TRBJ1-4 and V is TRBV5-4; no clear D. Per the germline V gene, CDR1 is SGHNT and CDR2 is YYREEE (reference sequence). Trimming shortened V by 0 bases and J by 9 bases, and 9 bases separated the two germline ends. The CDR3 length is 13 residues.

This clone turned up a few times. The rearrangement joins TRBV28 to TRBJ2-1, with D unresolved. The V end was cut by 3 bases, the J end by 3 bases, with 6 bases between. Germline V gene data show CDR1 as MDHEN and CDR2 as SYDVKM. The CDR3 runs to 13 residues. CDR3 in amino acids: CASSFEHYNEQFF. CDR3 coding DNA: TGTGCCAGCAGTTTTGAACACTACAATGAGCAGTTCTTC.

The chain recombines TRBV5-1 with TRBJ2-1; D may be TRBD2 (5 bases). V shed 1 base and J shed 9 bases, with 11 bases lying between them. CDR3 length: 13 residues. Per the germline V gene, CDR1 is SGHRS and CDR2 is YFSETQ. The CDR3 loop reads CASSLNPSGEQFF. The CDR3 coding sequence is TGCGCCAGCAGCTTGAACCCCAGCGGTGAGCAGTTCTTC.

As regards this clone: At one end, the junction sequence differs from germline, possibly due to a read error. J is TRBJ2-6 and V is TRBV6-4, with D maybe TRBD1 (5 bases). The CDR3 consists of 14 residues. Looked up from germline, CDR1 is MRHNA and CDR2 is SNTAGT. The CDR3, as DNA: TGTGCCAGCAGTGAATTGTCTGGGGCCAACGGCCTGACTTTC. Amino acids: CASSELSGANGLTF.

The rearrangement links TRBV10-3 to TRBJ2-1; 8 nucleotides line up with TRBD2. V was clipped by 6 bases and J by 8 bases; unmatched bases: 9. The CDR3 extends over 14 amino acids. In germline, CDR1 is ENHRY, CDR2 SYGVKD. In DNA form, the CDR3 reads TGTGCCATCAGGGAAGATAGACTAGCGCATGAGCAGTTCTTC. Residues: CAIREDRLAHEQFF.

This clone was seen a single time. One junction end does not reproduce the germline sequence, and a read error may be involved. The chain has TRBV7-3 and TRBJ2-3; TRBD1 aligns across 7 bases. Looked up from germline, CDR1 is SGHTA and CDR2 is FQGTGA. The CDR3 spans 15 residues. CDR3 sequence (DNA): TGTGCCAACAGCCCCGGGACAGCCGGTTCGAATACGCAGTATTTT. Protein product: CANSPGTAGSNTQYF.